This TCR beta chain was sequenced during a study of cytomegalovirus exposure and HLA in healthy donors. Data came from immunoSEQ multiplex PCR; TCRdb stores just in-frame clones and leaves some out. The top ten clones hold roughly 3.3% of a sample with some 83,000 clones, roughly 94% of them seen once. Sequences were obtained from PBMCs. The receptor comes from a woman in her late teens or twenties in good health and CMV-seropositive.

CDR3 bases: TGTGCCAGCAGCCCAGGGACAGCCATGAACACTGAAGCTTTCTTT. Translation: CASSPGTAMNTEAFF. The chain recombines TRBV11-3 with TRBJ1-1; the match to TRBD1 covers 7 bases. The CDR3 consists of 15 residues. CDR1 is SGHNT and CDR2 is YENEEA in the germline V gene. Trimming removed 5 bases from V and 0 bases from J; junction bases left unmatched: 6.